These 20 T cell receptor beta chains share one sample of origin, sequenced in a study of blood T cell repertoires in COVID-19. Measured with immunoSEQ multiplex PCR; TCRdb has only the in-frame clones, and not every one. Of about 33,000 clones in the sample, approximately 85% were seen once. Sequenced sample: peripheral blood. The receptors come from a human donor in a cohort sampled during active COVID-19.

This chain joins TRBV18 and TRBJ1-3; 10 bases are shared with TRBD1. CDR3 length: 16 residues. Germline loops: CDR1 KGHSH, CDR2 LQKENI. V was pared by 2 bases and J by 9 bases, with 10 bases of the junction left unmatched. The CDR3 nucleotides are TGTGCCAGCTCACCAAGACCGGGACAGGGGACGGTCACCATATATTTT. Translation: CASSPRPGQGTVTIYF.

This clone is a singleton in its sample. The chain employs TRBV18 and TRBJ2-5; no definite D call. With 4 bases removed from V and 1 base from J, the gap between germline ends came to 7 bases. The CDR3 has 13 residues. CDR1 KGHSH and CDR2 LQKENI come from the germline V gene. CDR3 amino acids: CASSLAIQETQYF. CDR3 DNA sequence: TGTGCCAGCTCACTAGCTATCCAAGAGACCCAGTACTTC.

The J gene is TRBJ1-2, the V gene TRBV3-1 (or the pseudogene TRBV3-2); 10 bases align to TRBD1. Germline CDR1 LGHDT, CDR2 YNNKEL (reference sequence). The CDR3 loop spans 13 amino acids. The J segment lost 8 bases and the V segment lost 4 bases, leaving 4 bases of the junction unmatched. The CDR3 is CASSLTGGEGYTF. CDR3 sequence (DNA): TGTGCCAGCAGCCTGACAGGGGGCGAAGGCTACACCTTC.

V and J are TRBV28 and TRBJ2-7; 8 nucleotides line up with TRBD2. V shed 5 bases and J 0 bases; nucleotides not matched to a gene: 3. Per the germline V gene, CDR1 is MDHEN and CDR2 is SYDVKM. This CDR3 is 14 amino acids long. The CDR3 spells CASSSTSGSYEQYF. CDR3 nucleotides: TGTGCCAGCAGTAGCACTAGCGGCTCCTACGAGCAGTACTTC.

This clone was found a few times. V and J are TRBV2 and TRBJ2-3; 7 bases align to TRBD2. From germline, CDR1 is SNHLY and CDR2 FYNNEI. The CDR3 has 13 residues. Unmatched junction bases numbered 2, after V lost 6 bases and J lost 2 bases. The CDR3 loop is CASRSGVTDTQYF. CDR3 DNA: TGTGCCAGCAGGAGCGGGGTCACAGATACGCAGTATTTT.

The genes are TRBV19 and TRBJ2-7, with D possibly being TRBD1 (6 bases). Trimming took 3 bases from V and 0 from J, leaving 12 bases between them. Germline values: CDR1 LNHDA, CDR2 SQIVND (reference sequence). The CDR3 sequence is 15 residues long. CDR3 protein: CASSMGSRGSYEQYF. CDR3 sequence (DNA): TGTGCCAGTAGTATGGGGTCCAGGGGCTCCTACGAGCAGTACTTC.

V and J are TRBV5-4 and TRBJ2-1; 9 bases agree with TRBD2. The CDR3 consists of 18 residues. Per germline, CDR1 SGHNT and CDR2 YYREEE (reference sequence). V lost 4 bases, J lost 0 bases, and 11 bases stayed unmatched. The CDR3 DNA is TGTGCCAGCAGCCCCGGAGGTAGCGGGGGCCTCTCCTACAATGAGCAGTTCTTC. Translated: CASSPGGSGGLSYNEQFF.

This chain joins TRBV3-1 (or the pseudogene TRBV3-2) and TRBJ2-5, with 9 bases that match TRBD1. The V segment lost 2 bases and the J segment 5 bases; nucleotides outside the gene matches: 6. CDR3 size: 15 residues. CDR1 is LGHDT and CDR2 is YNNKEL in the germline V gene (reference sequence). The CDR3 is CASSQPDRGIETQYF. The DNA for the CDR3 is TGTGCCAGCAGCCAACCCGACAGGGGGATTGAGACCCAGTACTTC.

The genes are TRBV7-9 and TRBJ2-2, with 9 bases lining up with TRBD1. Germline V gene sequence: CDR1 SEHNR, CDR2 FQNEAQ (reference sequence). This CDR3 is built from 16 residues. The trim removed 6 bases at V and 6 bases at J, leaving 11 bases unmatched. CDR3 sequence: CASSFSRDRDAGELFF. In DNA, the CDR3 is TGTGCCAGCAGTTTCTCTCGGGACAGGGATGCCGGGGAGCTGTTTTTT.

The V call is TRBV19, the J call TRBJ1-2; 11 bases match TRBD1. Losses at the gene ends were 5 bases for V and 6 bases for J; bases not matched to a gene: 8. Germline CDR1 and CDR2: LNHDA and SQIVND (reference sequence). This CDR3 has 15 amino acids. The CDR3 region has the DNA TGTGCCAGTAGTCTCACAAGGACAGGGGGCGATGGCTACACCTTC. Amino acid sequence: CASSLTRTGGDGYTF.

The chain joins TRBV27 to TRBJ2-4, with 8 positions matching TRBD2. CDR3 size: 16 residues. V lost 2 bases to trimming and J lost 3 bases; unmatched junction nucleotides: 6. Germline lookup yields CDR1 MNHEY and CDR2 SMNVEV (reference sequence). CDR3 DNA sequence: TGTGCCAGCAGTTTAATCTCGCGGGGGGACAAAAACATTCAGTACTTC. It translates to CASSLISRGDKNIQYF.

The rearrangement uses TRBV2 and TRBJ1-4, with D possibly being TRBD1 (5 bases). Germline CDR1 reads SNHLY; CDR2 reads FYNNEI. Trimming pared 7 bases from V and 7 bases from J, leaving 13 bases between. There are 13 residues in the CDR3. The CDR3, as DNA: TGTGCCAGCAAGGGGTCGGACCGTGAAAAACTGTTTTTT. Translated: CASKGSDREKLFF.

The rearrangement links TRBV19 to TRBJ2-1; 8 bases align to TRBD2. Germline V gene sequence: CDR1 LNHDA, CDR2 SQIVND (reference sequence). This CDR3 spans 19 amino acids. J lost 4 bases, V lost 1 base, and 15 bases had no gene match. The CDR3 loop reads CASSIGGFLKSGRYNEQFF. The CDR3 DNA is TGTGCCAGTAGTATAGGGGGCTTTCTTAAGAGCGGGAGATACAATGAGCAGTTCTTC.

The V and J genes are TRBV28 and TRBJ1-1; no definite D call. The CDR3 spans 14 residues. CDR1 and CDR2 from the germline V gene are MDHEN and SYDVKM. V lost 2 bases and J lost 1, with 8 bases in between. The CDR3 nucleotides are TGTGCCAGCAGTTTAGGGCGGGGGAACACTGAAGCTTTCTTT. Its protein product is CASSLGRGNTEAFF.

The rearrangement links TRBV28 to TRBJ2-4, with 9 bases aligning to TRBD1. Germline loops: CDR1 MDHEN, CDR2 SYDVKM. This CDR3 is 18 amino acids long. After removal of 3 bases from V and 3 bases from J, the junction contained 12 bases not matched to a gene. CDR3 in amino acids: CASSLAVLGQGSKNIQYF. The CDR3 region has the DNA TGTGCCAGCAGTTTGGCGGTGTTAGGACAGGGGAGCAAAAACATTCAGTACTTC.

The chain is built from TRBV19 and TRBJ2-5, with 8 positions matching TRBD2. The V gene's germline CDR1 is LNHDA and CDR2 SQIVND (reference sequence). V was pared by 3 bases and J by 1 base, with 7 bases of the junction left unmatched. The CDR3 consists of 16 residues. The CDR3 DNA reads TGTGCCAGTAGTATCGGACGGGGGGGACTCCAAGAGACCCAGTACTTC. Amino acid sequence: CASSIGRGGLQETQYF.

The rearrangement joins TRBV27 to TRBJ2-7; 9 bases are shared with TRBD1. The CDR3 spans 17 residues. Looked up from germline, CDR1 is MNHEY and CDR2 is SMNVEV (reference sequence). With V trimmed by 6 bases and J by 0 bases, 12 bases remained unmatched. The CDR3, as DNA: TGTGCCAGCAGAACTGGGACAGGGACGTTGAGCTCCTACGAGCAGTACTTC. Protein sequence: CASRTGTGTLSSYEQYF.

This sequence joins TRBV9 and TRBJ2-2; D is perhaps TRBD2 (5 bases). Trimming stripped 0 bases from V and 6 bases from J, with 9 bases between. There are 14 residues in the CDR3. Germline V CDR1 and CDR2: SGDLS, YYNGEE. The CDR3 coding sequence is TGTGCCAGCAGCGTAGGAGAGGAGGCCGGGGAGCTGTTTTTT. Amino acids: CASSVGEEAGELFF.

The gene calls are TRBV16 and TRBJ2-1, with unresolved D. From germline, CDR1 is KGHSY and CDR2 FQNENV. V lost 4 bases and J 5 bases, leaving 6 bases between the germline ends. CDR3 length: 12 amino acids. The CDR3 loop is CASSRGDNEQFF. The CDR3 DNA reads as TGTGCCAGCAGCCGAGGAGACAATGAGCAGTTCTTC. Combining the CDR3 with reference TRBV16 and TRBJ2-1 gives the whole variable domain GEEVAQTPKHLVRGEGQKAKLYCAPIKGHSYVFWYQQVLKNEFKFLISFQNENVFDETGMPKERFSAKCLPNSPCSLEIQATKLEDSAVYFCASSRGDNEQFFGPGTRLTVL.

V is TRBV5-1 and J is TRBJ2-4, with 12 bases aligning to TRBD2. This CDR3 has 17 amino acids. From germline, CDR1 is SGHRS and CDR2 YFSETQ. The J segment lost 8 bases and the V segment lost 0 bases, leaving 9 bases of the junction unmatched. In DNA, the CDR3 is TGCGCCAGCAGCTTGGATGCGACTAGCGGGAGTGGGGACATTCAGTACTTC. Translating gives CASSLDATSGSGDIQYF. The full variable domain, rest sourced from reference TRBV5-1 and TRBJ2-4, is KAGVTQTPRYLIKTRGQQVTLSCSPISGHRSVSWYQQTPGQGLQFLFEYFSETQRNKGNFPGRFSGRQFSNSRSEMNVSTLELGDSALYLCASSLDATSGSGDIQYFGAGTRLSVL.